The rows below give T cell receptor beta chains drawn from one sample of a study of T cell responses to AZD1222 COVID-19 vaccine. Profiled with immunoSEQ multiplex PCR; TCRdb holds only in-frame clones, not every one. In the table there are 80,000 to 100,000 clones, 70% to 90% of which are singletons. Material: peripheral blood, obtained 28 days after the second AZD1222 dose. These receptors all stem from an adult who received the AZD1222 COVID-19 vaccine. Each CDR3 is given with its conserved first and last residue. D genes are given only for firm matches. Size values are once, few and many counts, or a class for expanded clones, and some rows have none.

CDR3nt: TGTGCCAGCAGCCAGGCGGACAGGGGCGGGGAGACCCAGTACTTC
CDR3aa: CASSQADRGGETQYF
j_gene: TRBJ2-5
d_gene: TRBD1
v_gene: TRBV3-1/TRBV3-2
abundance: NA

CDR3nt: TGTGCCTGGAGCCCCAGGGGTTTGAACACTGAAGCTTTCTTT
CDR3aa: CAWSPRGLNTEAFF
j_gene: TRBJ1-1
d_gene: NA
v_gene: TRBV30
abundance: few

CDR3nt: TGTGCCAGCAGCTCATACGGAGGGAACGAAAAATATCCGACCTACGAGCAGTACTTC
CDR3aa: CASSSYGGNEKYPTYEQYF
j_gene: TRBJ2-7
d_gene: NA
v_gene: TRBV7-6
abundance: NA

CDR3nt: TGTGCCAGCAGTTTATTGAGCGGGACCTACCAAGAGACCCAGTACTTC
CDR3aa: CASSLLSGTYQETQYF
j_gene: TRBJ2-5
d_gene: TRBD2
v_gene: TRBV27
abundance: NA

CDR3nt: TGTGCCAGCAGCAAGGGGGAAATCCGGGAGACCCAGTACTTC
CDR3aa: CASSKGEIRETQYF
j_gene: TRBJ2-5
d_gene: NA
v_gene: TRBV7-7
abundance: NA

CDR3nt: TGTGCCAGCAGCTTGGGAGTTAACTATGGCTACACCTTC
CDR3aa: CASSLGVNYGYTF
j_gene: TRBJ1-2
d_gene: NA
v_gene: TRBV7-9
abundance: once

CDR3nt: TGTGCCACCAGTCGCCACGGGGCCGCAGATACGCAGTATTTT
CDR3aa: CATSRHGAADTQYF
j_gene: TRBJ2-3
d_gene: NA
v_gene: TRBV24-1
abundance: NA

CDR3nt: TGTGCCAGCAGCCAAGCGTCCGAGCAGTACTTC
CDR3aa: CASSQASEQYF
j_gene: TRBJ2-7
d_gene: NA
v_gene: TRBV3-1/TRBV3-2
abundance: NA

CDR3nt: TGCGCCAGCAGCTTGTGGGGAGAAACCGGGGAGCTGTTTTTT
CDR3aa: CASSLWGETGELFF
j_gene: TRBJ2-2
d_gene: NA
v_gene: TRBV5-1
abundance: NA

CDR3nt: TGTGCCAGCAGCTTAGAAGGGACAGGGGGCGCTAACTATGGCTACACCTTC
CDR3aa: CASSLEGTGGANYGYTF
j_gene: TRBJ1-2
d_gene: TRBD1
v_gene: TRBV7-9
abundance: NA

CDR3nt: TGTGCCAGCAGTTTGCAGGGACGCTCACCCCTCCACTTT
CDR3aa: CASSLQGRSPLHF
j_gene: TRBJ1-6
d_gene: NA
v_gene: TRBV12-3/TRBV12-4
abundance: NA

CDR3nt: TGCAGCGTTGATAAGGGGGACTATGGCTACACCTTC
CDR3aa: CSVDKGDYGYTF
j_gene: TRBJ1-2
d_gene: NA
v_gene: TRBV29-1
abundance: NA

CDR3nt: TGCGCCAGCAGCCGGACAGGGGGCCTGGCCGGGGAGCTGTTTTTT
CDR3aa: CASSRTGGLAGELFF
j_gene: TRBJ2-2
d_gene: TRBD1
v_gene: TRBV10-2
abundance: NA

CDR3nt: TGTGCCAGCAGCTTGCGGGTGACTTTCTCTGGGGCCAACGTCCTGACTTTC
CDR3aa: CASSLRVTFSGANVLTF
j_gene: TRBJ2-6
d_gene: NA
v_gene: TRBV5-4
abundance: NA

CDR3nt: TGTGCCAGCACCCTGAGAGGGGGCAATGAGCAGTTCTTC
CDR3aa: CASTLRGGNEQFF
j_gene: TRBJ2-1
d_gene: NA
v_gene: TRBV12-3/TRBV12-4
abundance: NA

CDR3nt: TGTGCCAGTAGTATTAAGGGGGCAGGGACTGTCTACGAGCAGTACTTC
CDR3aa: CASSIKGAGTVYEQYF
j_gene: TRBJ2-7
d_gene: NA
v_gene: TRBV19
abundance: NA

CDR3nt: TGCAGTGCTAAGCCGGGCAATGAGCAGTTCTTC
CDR3aa: CSAKPGNEQFF
j_gene: TRBJ2-1
d_gene: NA
v_gene: TRBV20-1
abundance: NA